These T cell receptor beta chains were read from a single sample in a study of cytomegalovirus exposure and HLA in healthy donors. The repertoire was sequenced with immunoSEQ multiplex PCR; TCRdb's copy has only in-frame clones and lacks some. The sample gives about 160,000 clones, around 78% of which show up once; 3% to 3.5% is in the top ten. The specimen was PBMCs. The receptor source for this set is a middle-aged woman in good health and CMV-seronegative. CDR3s include the opening cysteine and the closing phenylalanine or tryptophan. D genes are given only for firm matches. The size entry is marked missing in some rows and otherwise reads once, few, many or a size class.

clone_size: NA
d_call: TRBD2
j_call: TRBJ2-7
v_call: TRBV5-4
cdr3_nt: TGTGCCAGCAGCTTAGGAGCGGGGGGGGACGAGCAGTACTTC
cdr3_aa: CASSLGAGGDEQYF

clone_size: NA
d_call: TRBD1
j_call: TRBJ2-7
v_call: TRBV25-1
cdr3_nt: TGTGCCAGCAGTCAGGCAGGGGGTGGCGAGCAGTACTTC
cdr3_aa: CASSQAGGGEQYF

clone_size: NA
d_call: TRBD1
j_call: TRBJ2-7
v_call: TRBV11-2
cdr3_nt: TGTGCCCTTAAGGACAGGGGTTACGAGCAGTACTTC
cdr3_aa: CALKDRGYEQYF

clone_size: NA
d_call: TRBD1
j_call: TRBJ2-3
v_call: TRBV10-1
cdr3_nt: TGCGCCAGCAGCGACGACCGGGACAGCAGCACAGATACGCAGTATTTT
cdr3_aa: CASSDDRDSSTDTQYF

clone_size: NA
d_call: TRBD2
j_call: TRBJ2-4
v_call: TRBV12-5
cdr3_nt: TGTGCTAGTGGTTTGGGGGTAGCGGGCAAAAACATTCAGTACTTC
cdr3_aa: CASGLGVAGKNIQYF

clone_size: NA
d_call: NA
j_call: TRBJ2-1
v_call: TRBV28
cdr3_nt: TGTGCCAGCAGTTTAATCGGGACTGGAGAGCAGTTCTTC
cdr3_aa: CASSLIGTGEQFF

clone_size: once
d_call: NA
j_call: TRBJ2-1
v_call: TRBV7-9
cdr3_nt: TGTGCCAGCAGCCTACGGTACGATGAGCAGTTCTTC
cdr3_aa: CASSLRYDEQFF

clone_size: NA
d_call: NA
j_call: TRBJ2-5
v_call: TRBV7-2
cdr3_nt: TGTGCCAGCAGCTTAGGGCAGTCGGGGCAGTACTTC
cdr3_aa: CASSLGQSGQYF

clone_size: once
d_call: NA
j_call: TRBJ1-3
v_call: TRBV6-1
cdr3_nt: TGTGCCAGCACCCTCGGGGGTACGTGGGGAAACACCATATATTTT
cdr3_aa: CASTLGGTWGNTIYF

clone_size: NA
d_call: TRBD1
j_call: TRBJ1-1
v_call: TRBV10-3
cdr3_nt: TGTGCCATCAGACCCACAGGGGTTAACACTGAAGCTTTCTTT
cdr3_aa: CAIRPTGVNTEAFF

clone_size: NA
d_call: NA
j_call: TRBJ2-3
v_call: TRBV5-1
cdr3_nt: TGCGCTAGCTCGGGAGTGAGCACAGATACGCAGTATTTT
cdr3_aa: CASSGVSTDTQYF

clone_size: NA
d_call: TRBD2
j_call: TRBJ2-3
v_call: TRBV6-6
cdr3_nt: TGTGCCAGCAGCCGGGGGGCAGATACGCAGTATTTT
cdr3_aa: CASSRGADTQYF

clone_size: NA
d_call: NA
j_call: TRBJ1-5
v_call: TRBV19
cdr3_nt: NA
cdr3_aa: CASSILAILGSKPQHF

clone_size: NA
d_call: NA
j_call: TRBJ2-2
v_call: TRBV2
cdr3_nt: TGTGCCACCAACCCCTTTTCGGGTGTCGCCGGGGAGCTGTTTTTT
cdr3_aa: CATNPFSGVAGELFF

clone_size: NA
d_call: TRBD2
j_call: TRBJ2-3
v_call: TRBV4-2
cdr3_nt: TGTGCCAGCAGCCAAGATCGCCTAGCGGGGACTCCTCCCACAGATACGCAGTATTTT
cdr3_aa: CASSQDRLAGTPPTDTQYF

clone_size: few
d_call: NA
j_call: TRBJ1-1
v_call: TRBV5-1
cdr3_nt: TGCGCCAGCAGCCTCCACCCCTCCAGGGAGGGGATTGAAGCTTTCTTT
cdr3_aa: CASSLHPSREGIEAFF

clone_size: once
d_call: NA
j_call: TRBJ2-5
v_call: TRBV5-6
cdr3_nt: TGTGCCAGCAGCTTGGGACAGGTGGAGGAGACCCAGTACTTC
cdr3_aa: CASSLGQVEETQYF

clone_size: NA
d_call: NA
j_call: TRBJ1-2
v_call: TRBV6-1
cdr3_nt: TGTGCCAGCAGTGAATTTGGTAGTACAGCGGATGGCTACACCTTC
cdr3_aa: CASSEFGSTADGYTF

clone_size: NA
d_call: TRBD1
j_call: TRBJ1-1
v_call: TRBV2
cdr3_nt: TGTGCCAGCAGGGGACAGGGAAACACTGAAGCTTTCTTT
cdr3_aa: CASRGQGNTEAFF

clone_size: NA
d_call: TRBD1
j_call: TRBJ1-4
v_call: TRBV9
cdr3_nt: TGTGCCAGCAGCGCAGGGGGTGGAGACGAAAAACTGTTTTTT
cdr3_aa: CASSAGGGDEKLFF

clone_size: NA
d_call: TRBD1
j_call: TRBJ2-1
v_call: TRBV28
cdr3_nt: TGTGCCAGCAGTGGCGGACAGGGTTTCAGGGATGAGCAGTTCTTC
cdr3_aa: CASSGGQGFRDEQFF

clone_size: NA
d_call: TRBD1
j_call: TRBJ2-1
v_call: TRBV5-1
cdr3_nt: TGCGCCAGCAGTCCCCGACGGGACAGAACGTACAATGAGCAGTTCTTC
cdr3_aa: CASSPRRDRTYNEQFF

clone_size: NA
d_call: NA
j_call: TRBJ1-5
v_call: TRBV6-1
cdr3_nt: TGTGCCAGCAGGAAGGGAGGGGCGGATCAGCCCCAGCATTTT
cdr3_aa: CASRKGGADQPQHF

clone_size: NA
d_call: TRBD1
j_call: TRBJ2-4
v_call: TRBV6-5
cdr3_nt: TGTGCCAGCAGCCGAGACAGGGACCTTAAAAACATTCAGTACTTC
cdr3_aa: CASSRDRDLKNIQYF

clone_size: NA
d_call: TRBD2
j_call: TRBJ2-5
v_call: TRBV7-9
cdr3_nt: TGTGCCAGCAGCTGGACTAGCGGGACCCAAGAGACCCAGTACTTC
cdr3_aa: CASSWTSGTQETQYF

clone_size: NA
d_call: NA
j_call: TRBJ1-2
v_call: TRBV19
cdr3_nt: TGTGCCAGTAGTATAGCAGGGAACTATGGCTACACCTTC
cdr3_aa: CASSIAGNYGYTF

clone_size: NA
d_call: NA
j_call: TRBJ1-3
v_call: TRBV6-1
cdr3_nt: TGTGCCAGCAGTGGAAGCGTACCGTTCTCTGGAAACACCATATATTTT
cdr3_aa: CASSGSVPFSGNTIYF

clone_size: NA
d_call: NA
j_call: TRBJ1-5
v_call: TRBV28
cdr3_nt: TGTGCCAGCAGCCCCAGACCCGACAGGAGTCAGCCCCAGCATTTT
cdr3_aa: CASSPRPDRSQPQHF

clone_size: NA
d_call: TRBD1
j_call: TRBJ1-1
v_call: TRBV5-1
cdr3_nt: TGCGCCAGCAGCTTCACCGGGACAGGGGTCTCGAACACTGAAGCTTTCTTT
cdr3_aa: CASSFTGTGVSNTEAFF

clone_size: few
d_call: NA
j_call: TRBJ1-1
v_call: TRBV21-1
cdr3_nt: TGTGCCAGCAGTCCGGGACAGGGGTACACTGAAGCTTTCTTT
cdr3_aa: CASSPGQGYTEAFF

clone_size: NA
d_call: NA
j_call: TRBJ1-2
v_call: TRBV4-2
cdr3_nt: TGTGCCAGCAGCCAAGATGGGCGGGGAAACTATGGCTACACCTTC
cdr3_aa: CASSQDGRGNYGYTF

clone_size: NA
d_call: TRBD2
j_call: TRBJ2-1
v_call: TRBV6-4
cdr3_nt: TGTGCCAGCAGACCTAGCGGGGGGTTTGAGCAGTTCTTC
cdr3_aa: CASRPSGGFEQFF

clone_size: once
d_call: NA
j_call: TRBJ2-7
v_call: TRBV7-3
cdr3_nt: TGTGCCAGCAGCTTAAACTACGAGCAGTACTTC
cdr3_aa: CASSLNYEQYF

clone_size: NA
d_call: TRBD2
j_call: TRBJ2-1
v_call: TRBV7-6
cdr3_nt: TGTGCCAGCAGCTTACTACAGACTAGCGATGAGCAGTTCTTC
cdr3_aa: CASSLLQTSDEQFF

clone_size: NA
d_call: NA
j_call: TRBJ1-1
v_call: TRBV10-1
cdr3_nt: TGCGCCAGCAGTGACGACAGTTTGAACACTGAAGCTTTCTTT
cdr3_aa: CASSDDSLNTEAFF

clone_size: NA
d_call: TRBD1
j_call: TRBJ1-1
v_call: TRBV27
cdr3_nt: TGTGCCAGCAGTTGGACCCTGGGACAGGCCGGGAACACTGAAGCTTTCTTT
cdr3_aa: CASSWTLGQAGNTEAFF

clone_size: NA
d_call: NA
j_call: TRBJ2-4
v_call: TRBV7-9
cdr3_nt: TGTGCCAGCAGCTTGCCGGGGTTTAACATTCAGTACTTC
cdr3_aa: CASSLPGFNIQYF

clone_size: NA
d_call: NA
j_call: TRBJ2-3
v_call: TRBV14
cdr3_nt: TGTGGGTCTAGCAAGGAGGAAGATACGCAGTATTTT
cdr3_aa: CGSSKEEDTQYF

clone_size: NA
d_call: NA
j_call: TRBJ2-2
v_call: TRBV6-5
cdr3_nt: TGTGCCAGCAGCAGGGACTTCAACACCGGGGAGCTGTTTTTT
cdr3_aa: CASSRDFNTGELFF

clone_size: NA
d_call: NA
j_call: TRBJ1-1
v_call: TRBV10-3
cdr3_nt: TGTGCCATCATAGCGTCAACCCTTGTGACTGAAGCTTTCTTT
cdr3_aa: CAIIASTLVTEAFF

clone_size: NA
d_call: NA
j_call: TRBJ2-7
v_call: TRBV6-1
cdr3_nt: TGTGCCAGCACAACAAGTCGTTACGAGCAGTACTTC
cdr3_aa: CASTTSRYEQYF

clone_size: NA
d_call: TRBD1
j_call: TRBJ1-1
v_call: TRBV10-3
cdr3_nt: TGTGCCATCAGTGGGGGGACAGGGGGGAACACTGAAGCTTTCTTT
cdr3_aa: CAISGGTGGNTEAFF

clone_size: NA
d_call: TRBD1
j_call: TRBJ1-5
v_call: TRBV7-9
cdr3_nt: TGTGCCAGCAGCTCCACCGCCGCAGGGGGATCAGCGCCCCAGCATTTT
cdr3_aa: CASSSTAAGGSAPQHF